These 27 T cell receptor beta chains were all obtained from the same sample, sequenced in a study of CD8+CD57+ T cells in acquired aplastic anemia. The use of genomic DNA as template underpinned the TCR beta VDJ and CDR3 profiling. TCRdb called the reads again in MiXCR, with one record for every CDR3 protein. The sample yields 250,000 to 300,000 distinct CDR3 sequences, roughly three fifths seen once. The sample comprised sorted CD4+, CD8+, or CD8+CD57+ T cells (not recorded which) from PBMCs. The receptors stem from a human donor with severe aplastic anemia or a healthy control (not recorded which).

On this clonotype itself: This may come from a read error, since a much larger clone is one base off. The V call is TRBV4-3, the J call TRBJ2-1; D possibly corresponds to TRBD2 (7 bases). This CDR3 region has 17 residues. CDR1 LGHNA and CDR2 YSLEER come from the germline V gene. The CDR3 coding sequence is TGCGCCAGCAGCCTAGACCTGGCGGGGGCCAGCTACAATGAGCAGCTCTTC. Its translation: CASSLDLAGASYNEQLF.

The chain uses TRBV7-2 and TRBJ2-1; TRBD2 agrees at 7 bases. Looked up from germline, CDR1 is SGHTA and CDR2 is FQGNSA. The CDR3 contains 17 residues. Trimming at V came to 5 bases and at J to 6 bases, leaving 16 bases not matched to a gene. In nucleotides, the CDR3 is TGTGCCAGCAGCCCTACCACCCTCGAGCGGGGCATCAATGAGCAGTTCTTC. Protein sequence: CASSPTTLERGINEQFF.

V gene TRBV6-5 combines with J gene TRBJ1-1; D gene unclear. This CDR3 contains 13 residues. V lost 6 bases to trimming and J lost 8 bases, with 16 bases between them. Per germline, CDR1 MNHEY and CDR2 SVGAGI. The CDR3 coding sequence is TGTGCCAGCAGCCTTACTCTCCGGCAGGAAGCTTTCTTT. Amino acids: CASSLTLRQEAFF.

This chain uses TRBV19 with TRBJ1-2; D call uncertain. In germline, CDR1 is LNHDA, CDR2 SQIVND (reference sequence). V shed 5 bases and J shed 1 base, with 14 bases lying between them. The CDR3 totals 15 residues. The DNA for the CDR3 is TGTGCCAGTAGTTCGAGCCCCGCAGTTAACTATGGCTACACCTTC. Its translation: CASSSSPAVNYGYTF.

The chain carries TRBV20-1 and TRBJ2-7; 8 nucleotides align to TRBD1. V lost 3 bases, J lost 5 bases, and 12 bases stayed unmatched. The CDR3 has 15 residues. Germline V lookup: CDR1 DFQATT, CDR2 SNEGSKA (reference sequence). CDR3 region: CSASLTGQGKNEQYF. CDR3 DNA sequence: TGCAGTGCTAGCCTAACCGGACAGGGTAAGAACGAGCAGTACTTC.

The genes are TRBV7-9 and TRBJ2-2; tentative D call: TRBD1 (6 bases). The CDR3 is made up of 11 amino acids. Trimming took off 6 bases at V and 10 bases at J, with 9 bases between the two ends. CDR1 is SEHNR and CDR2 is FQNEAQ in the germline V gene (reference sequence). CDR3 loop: CASRSGQELFF. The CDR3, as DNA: TGTGCCAGCAGGTCGGGACAGGAGCTGTTTTTT. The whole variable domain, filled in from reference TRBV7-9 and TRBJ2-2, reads DTGVSQNPRHKITKRGQNVTFRCDPISEHNRLYWYRQTLGQGPEFLTYFQNEAQLEKSRLLSDRFSAERPKGSFSTLEIQRTEQGDSAMYLCASRSGQELFFGEGSRLTVL.

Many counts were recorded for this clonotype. The CDR3 spells CASSLRSGGSYEQYF. CDR3 DNA sequence: TGTGCCAGCAGTTTGCGTAGCGGGGGATCCTACGAGCAGTACTTC. The chain links TRBV27 to TRBJ2-7; 9 bases are shared with TRBD2. The CDR3 length is 15 residues. Germline V gene sequence: CDR1 MNHEY, CDR2 SMNVEV (reference sequence). Unmatched junction bases numbered 4, after V lost 3 bases and J lost 1 base.

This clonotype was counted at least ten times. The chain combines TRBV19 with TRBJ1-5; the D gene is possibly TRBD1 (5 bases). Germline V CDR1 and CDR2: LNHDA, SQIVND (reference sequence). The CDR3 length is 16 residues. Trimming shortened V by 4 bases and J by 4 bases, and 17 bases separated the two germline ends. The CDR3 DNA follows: TGTGCCAGTAGTACGAACGGGGGAGATCGGAATCAGCCCCAGCATTTT. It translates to CASSTNGGDRNQPQHF.

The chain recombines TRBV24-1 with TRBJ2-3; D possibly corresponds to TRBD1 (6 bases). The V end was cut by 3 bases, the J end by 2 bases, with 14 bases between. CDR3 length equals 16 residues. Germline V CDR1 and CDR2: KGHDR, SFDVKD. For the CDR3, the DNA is TGTGCCACCAGTGATGTAAAGGGACATTTCACAGATACGCAGTATTTT. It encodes CATSDVKGHFTDTQYF.

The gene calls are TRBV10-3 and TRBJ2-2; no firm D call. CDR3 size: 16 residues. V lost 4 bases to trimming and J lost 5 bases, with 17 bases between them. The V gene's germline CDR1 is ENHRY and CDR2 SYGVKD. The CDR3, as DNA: TGTGCCATCAGTGTGATTTCTATTCAGGAGACCGGGGAGCTGTTTTTT. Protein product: CAISVISIQETGELFF.

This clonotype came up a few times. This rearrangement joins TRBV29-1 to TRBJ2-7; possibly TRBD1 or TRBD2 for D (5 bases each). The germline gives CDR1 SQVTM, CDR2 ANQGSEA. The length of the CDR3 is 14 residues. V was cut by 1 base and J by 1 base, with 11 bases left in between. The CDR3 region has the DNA TGCAGCGTTGAAGTGAGGGGCAGTTCCTACGAGCAGTACTTC. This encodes CSVEVRGSSYEQYF.

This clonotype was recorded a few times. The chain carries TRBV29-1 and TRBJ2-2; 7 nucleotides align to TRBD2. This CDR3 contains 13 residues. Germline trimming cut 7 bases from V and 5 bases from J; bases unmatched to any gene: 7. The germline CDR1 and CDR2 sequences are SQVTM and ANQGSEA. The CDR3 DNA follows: TGCAGCGCGCCGACTAGCCCTACCGGGGAGCTGTTTTTT. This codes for CSAPTSPTGELFF.

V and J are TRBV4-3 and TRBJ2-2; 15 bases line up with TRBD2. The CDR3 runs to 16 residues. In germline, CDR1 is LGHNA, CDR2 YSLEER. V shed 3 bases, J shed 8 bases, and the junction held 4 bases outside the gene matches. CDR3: CASSQEGLAGGGELFF. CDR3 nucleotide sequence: TGCGCCAGCAGCCAGGAAGGACTAGCGGGGGGGGGGGAGCTGTTTTTT.

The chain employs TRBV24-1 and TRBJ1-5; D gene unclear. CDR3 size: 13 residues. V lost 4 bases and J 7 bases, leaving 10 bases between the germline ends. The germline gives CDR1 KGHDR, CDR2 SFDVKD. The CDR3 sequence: CATSDPAGQPQHF. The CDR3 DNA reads TGTGCCACCAGTGACCCGGCTGGACAGCCCCAGCATTTT.

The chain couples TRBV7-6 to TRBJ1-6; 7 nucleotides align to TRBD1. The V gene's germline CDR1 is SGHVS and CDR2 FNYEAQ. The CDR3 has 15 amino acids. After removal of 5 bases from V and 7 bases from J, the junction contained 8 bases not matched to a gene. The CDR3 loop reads CASSDRQGRNSPLHF. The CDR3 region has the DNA TGTGCCAGCAGCGACCGACAGGGTAGGAATTCACCCCTCCACTTT.

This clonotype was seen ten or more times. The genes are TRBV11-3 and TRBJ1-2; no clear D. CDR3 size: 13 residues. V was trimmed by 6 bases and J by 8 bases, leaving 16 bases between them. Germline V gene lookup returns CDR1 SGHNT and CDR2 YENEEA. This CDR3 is CASSPTSPWGYTF. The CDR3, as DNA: TGTGCCAGCAGTCCCACCTCCCCATGGGGCTACACCTTC.

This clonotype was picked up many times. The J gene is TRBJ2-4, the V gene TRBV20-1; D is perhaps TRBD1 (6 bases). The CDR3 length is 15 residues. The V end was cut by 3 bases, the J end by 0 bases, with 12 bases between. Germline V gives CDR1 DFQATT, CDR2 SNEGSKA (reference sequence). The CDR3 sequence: CSARHGQLAKNIQYF. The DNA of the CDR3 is TGCAGTGCTAGGCATGGACAGTTAGCCAAAAACATTCAGTACTTC.

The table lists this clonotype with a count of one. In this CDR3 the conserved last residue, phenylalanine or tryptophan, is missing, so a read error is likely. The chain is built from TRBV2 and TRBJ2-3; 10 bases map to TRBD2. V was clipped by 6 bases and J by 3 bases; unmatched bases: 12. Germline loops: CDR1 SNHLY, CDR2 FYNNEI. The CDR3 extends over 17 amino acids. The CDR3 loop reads CASSGSGGWKGTDTQYL. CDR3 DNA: TGTGCCAGCAGCGGTAGCGGGGGGTGGAAGGGGACAGATACGCAGTATCTT.

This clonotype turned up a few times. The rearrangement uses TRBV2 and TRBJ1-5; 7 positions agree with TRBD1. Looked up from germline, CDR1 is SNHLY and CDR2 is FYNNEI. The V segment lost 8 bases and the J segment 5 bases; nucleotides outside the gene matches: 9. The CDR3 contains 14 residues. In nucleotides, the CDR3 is TGTGCCAGCTCCGTCACAGGGGCCGATCAGCCCCAGCATTTT. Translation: CASSVTGADQPQHF.

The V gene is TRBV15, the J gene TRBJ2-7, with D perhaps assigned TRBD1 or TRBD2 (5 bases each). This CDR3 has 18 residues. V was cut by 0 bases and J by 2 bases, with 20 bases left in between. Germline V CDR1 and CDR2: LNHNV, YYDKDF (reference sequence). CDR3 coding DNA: TGTGCCACCAGCAGAGAGAGGGGTAGGACCCACGGCACCTACGAGCAGTACTTC. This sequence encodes CATSRERGRTHGTYEQYF.

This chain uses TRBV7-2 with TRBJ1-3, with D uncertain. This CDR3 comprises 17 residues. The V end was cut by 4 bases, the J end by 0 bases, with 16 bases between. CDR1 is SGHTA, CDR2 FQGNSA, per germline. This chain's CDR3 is CASSYIGPQSSGNTIYF. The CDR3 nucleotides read TGTGCCAGCAGCTACATAGGGCCACAGAGCTCTGGAAACACCATATATTTT.

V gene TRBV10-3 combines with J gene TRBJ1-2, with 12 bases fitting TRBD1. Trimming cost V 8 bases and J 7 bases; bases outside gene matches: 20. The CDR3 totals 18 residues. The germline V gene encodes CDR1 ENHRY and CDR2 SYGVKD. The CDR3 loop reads CAIGQTPGQGAGPTGYTF. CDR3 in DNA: TGTGCCATCGGTCAAACACCGGGACAGGGGGCAGGCCCCACTGGCTACACCTTC.

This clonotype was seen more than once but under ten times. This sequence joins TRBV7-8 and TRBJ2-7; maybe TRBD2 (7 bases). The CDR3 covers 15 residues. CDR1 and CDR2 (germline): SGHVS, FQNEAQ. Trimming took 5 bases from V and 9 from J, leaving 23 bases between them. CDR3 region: CASSQDTGGRDGQYF. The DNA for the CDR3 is TGTGCCAGCAGCCAAGACACGGGGGGCCGAGACGGGCAGTACTTC.

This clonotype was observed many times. The CDR3 region has the DNA TGCGCCAGCAGCTTGGGGGACAGGGTTCTTTCTTTTCAGTACTTC. It specifies CASSLGDRVLSFQYF. The chain combines TRBV5-1 with TRBJ2-7; 9 bases match TRBD1. The germline CDR1 and CDR2 sequences are SGHRS and YFSETQ. The length of the CDR3 is 15 residues. Trimming took 0 bases from V and 10 from J; bases not matched to a gene: 11. Full variable domain (outside the CDR3, taken from reference TRBV5-1 and TRBJ2-7): KAGVTQTPRYLIKTRGQQVTLSCSPISGHRSVSWYQQTPGQGLQFLFEYFSETQRNKGNFPGRFSGRQFSNSRSEMNVSTLELGDSALYLCASSLGDRVLSFQYFGPGTRLTVT.

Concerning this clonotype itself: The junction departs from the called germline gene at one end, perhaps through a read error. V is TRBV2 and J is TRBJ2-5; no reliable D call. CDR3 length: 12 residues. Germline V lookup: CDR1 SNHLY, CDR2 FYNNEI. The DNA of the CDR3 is TGTACCAGCAGTGAGAGTCTTGGGACCCAGTACTTC. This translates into CTSSESLGTQYF.

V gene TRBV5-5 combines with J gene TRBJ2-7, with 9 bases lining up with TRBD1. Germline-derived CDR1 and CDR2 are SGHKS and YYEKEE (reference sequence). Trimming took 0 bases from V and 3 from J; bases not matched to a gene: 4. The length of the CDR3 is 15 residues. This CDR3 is CASSLAADRGYEQYF. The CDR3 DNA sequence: TGTGCCAGCAGCTTGGCAGCGGACAGGGGCTACGAGCAGTACTTC.

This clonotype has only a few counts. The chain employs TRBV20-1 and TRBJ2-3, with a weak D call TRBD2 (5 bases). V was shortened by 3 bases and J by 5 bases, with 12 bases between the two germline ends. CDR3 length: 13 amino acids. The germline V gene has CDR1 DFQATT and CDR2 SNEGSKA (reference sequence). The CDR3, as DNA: TGCAGTGCTAGGGAGCTAGCTGTAGATACGCAGTATTTT. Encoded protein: CSARELAVDTQYF.